Sequencing of this T cell receptor beta chain was carried out in a study of identical twins. A universal primer site came from template switching; cDNA carried unique molecular identifiers. TCRdb re-derived calls from the 5' RACE reads in MiXCR, one entry per CDR3 protein. The data contain some 260,000 distinct CDR3 sequences, over 12% of them singletons. J lost 1 base, V lost 6 bases, and 4 bases had no gene match. CDR1 is LNHDA and CDR2 is SQIVND in the germline V gene (reference sequence). The CDR3 length is 15 residues. This receptor was taken from a woman between 18 and 29 years old in good health. Specimen: memory (CD45RO+) T cells sorted from blood. The rearrangement joins TRBV19 to TRBJ1-5; 9 bases match TRBD1. The CDR3 sequence is CASRRTGESNQPQHF. For the CDR3, the DNA is TGTGCCAGTAGGAGGACAGGGGAAAGCAATCAGCCCCAGCATTTT.